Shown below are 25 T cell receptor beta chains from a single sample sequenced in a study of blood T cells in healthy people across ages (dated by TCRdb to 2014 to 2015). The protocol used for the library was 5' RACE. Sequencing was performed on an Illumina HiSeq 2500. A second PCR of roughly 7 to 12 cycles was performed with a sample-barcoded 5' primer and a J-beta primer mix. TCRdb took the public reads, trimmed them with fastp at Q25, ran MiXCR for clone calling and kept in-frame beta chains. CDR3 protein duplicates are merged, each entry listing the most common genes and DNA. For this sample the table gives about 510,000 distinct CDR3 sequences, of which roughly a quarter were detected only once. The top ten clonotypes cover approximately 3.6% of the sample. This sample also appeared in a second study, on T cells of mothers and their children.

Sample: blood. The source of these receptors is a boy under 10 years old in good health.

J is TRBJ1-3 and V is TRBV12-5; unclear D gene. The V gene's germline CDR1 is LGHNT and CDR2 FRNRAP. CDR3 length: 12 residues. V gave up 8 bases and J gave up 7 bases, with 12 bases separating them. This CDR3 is CASSGGMNTIYF. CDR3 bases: TGTGCTAGTTCTGGTGGAATGAACACCATATATTTT.

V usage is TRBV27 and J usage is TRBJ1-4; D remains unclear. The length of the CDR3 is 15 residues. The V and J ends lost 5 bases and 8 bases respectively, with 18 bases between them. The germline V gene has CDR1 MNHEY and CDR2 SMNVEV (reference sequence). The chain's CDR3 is CASSIRLTETEKLFF. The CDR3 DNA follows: TGTGCCAGCAGTATACGGTTGACTGAAACCGAAAAACTGTTTTTT.

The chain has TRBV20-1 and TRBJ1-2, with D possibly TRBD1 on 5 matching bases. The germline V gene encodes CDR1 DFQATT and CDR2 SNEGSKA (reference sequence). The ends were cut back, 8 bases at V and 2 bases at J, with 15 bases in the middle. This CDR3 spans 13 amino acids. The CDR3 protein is CSTLGENNYGYTF. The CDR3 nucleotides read TGCAGTACATTAGGGGAGAACAACTATGGCTACACCTTC.

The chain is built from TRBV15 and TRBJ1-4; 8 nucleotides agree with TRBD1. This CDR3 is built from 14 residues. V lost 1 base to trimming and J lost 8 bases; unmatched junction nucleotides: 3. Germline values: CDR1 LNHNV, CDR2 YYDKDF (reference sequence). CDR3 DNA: TGTGCCACCAGCAGAGCAGGGACAGGCGAAAAACTGTTTTTT. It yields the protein CATSRAGTGEKLFF.

This CDR3 reads CASSQNRHPGETQYF. The CDR3 coding sequence is TGTGCCAGCAGCCAGAATAGACACCCGGGGGAGACCCAGTACTTC. The rearrangement links TRBV3-1 to TRBJ2-5, with D perhaps TRBD2 (5 bases). Germline V gives CDR1 LGHDT, CDR2 YNNKEL (reference sequence). The CDR3 covers 15 residues. The germline V and J ends were trimmed by 3 bases and 5 bases, with 16 bases remaining between them.

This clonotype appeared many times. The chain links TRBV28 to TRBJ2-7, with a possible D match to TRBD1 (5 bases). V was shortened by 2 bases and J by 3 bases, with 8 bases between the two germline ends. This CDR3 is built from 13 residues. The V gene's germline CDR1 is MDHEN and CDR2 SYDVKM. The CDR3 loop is CASSLGARYEQYF. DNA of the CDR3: TGTGCCAGCAGTTTAGGGGCCCGCTACGAGCAGTACTTC.

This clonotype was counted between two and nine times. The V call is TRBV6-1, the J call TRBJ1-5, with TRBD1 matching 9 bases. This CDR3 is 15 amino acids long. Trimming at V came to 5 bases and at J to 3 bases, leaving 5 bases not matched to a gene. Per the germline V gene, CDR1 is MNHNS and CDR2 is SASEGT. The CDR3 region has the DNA TGTGCCAGCAGTTGGACAGGGGCAGCCAATCAGCCCCAGCATTTT. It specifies CASSWTGAANQPQHF.

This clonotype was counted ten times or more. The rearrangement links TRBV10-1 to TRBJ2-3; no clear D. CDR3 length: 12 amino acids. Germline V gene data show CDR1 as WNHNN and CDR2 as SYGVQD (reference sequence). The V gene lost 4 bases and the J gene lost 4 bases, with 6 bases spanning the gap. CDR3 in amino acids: CASSGTADTQYF. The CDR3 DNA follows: TGCGCCAGCAGTGGGACGGCAGATACGCAGTATTTT.

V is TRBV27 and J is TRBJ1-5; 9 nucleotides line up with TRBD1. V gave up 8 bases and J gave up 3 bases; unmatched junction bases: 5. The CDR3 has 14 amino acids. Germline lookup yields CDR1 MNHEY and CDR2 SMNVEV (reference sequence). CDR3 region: CASRQGVTNQPQHF. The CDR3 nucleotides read TGTGCCAGCCGACAGGGGGTCACCAATCAGCCCCAGCATTTT.

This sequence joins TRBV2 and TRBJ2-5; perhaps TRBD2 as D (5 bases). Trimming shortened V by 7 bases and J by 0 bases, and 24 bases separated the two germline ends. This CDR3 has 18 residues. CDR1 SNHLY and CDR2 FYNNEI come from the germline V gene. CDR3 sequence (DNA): TGTGCCAGCATGCGAACGGTCTCACAGCGGTATCACCAAGAGACCCAGTACTTC. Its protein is CASMRTVSQRYHQETQYF.

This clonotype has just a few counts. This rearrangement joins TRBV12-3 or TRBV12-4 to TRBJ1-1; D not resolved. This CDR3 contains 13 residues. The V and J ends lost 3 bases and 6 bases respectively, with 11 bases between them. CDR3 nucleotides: TGTGCCAGCAGTTTTCGAGTAGAGGCTGAAGCTTTCTTT. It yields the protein CASSFRVEAEAFF.

CDR3 nucleotides: TGCGCCAGCACCGCGCAGGGGCGGGAGACCCAGTACTTC. Amino acid sequence: CASTAQGRETQYF. This chain connects TRBV5-1 to TRBJ2-5, with D maybe TRBD1 (6 bases). The CDR3 extends over 13 amino acids. Trimming pared 6 bases from V and 5 bases from J, leaving 14 bases between. CDR1 is SGHRS and CDR2 is YFSETQ in the germline V gene.

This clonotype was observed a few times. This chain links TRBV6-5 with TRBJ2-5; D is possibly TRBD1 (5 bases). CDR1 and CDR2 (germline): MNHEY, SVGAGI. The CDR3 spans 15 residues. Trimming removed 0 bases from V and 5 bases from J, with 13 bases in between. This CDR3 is CASSYSLGEGETQYF. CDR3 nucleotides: TGTGCCAGCAGTTACTCTCTAGGGGAAGGGGAGACCCAGTACTTC.

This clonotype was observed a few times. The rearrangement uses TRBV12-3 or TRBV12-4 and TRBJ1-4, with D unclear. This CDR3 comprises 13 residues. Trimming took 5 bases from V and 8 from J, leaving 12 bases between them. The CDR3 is CASSRDSSEKLFF. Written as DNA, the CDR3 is TGTGCCAGCAGTAGGGATTCCTCCGAAAAACTGTTTTTT.

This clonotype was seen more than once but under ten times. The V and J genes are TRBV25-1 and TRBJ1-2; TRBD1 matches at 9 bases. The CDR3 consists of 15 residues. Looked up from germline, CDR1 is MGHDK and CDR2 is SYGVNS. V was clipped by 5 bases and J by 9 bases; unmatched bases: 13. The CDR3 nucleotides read TGTGCCAGCAGTCAAGGGACAGGGAAGAAAAGGAGCTACACCTTC. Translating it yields CASSQGTGKKRSYTF.

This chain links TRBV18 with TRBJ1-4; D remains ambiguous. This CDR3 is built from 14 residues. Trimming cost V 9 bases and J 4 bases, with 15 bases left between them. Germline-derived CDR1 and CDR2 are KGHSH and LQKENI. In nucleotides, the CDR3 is TGTGCCAGTGCGGGCCAGGCCAATAATGAAAAACTGTTTTTT. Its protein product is CASAGQANNEKLFF.

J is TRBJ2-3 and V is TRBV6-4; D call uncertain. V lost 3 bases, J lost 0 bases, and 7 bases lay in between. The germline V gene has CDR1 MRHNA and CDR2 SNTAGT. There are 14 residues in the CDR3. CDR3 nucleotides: TGTGCCAGCAGTGAGTCAACCAGCACAGATACGCAGTATTTT. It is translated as CASSESTSTDTQYF.

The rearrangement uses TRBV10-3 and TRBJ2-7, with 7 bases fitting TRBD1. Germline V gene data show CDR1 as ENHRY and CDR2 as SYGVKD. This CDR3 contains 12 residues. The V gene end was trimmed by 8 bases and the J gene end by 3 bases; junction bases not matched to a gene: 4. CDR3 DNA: TGTGCCATCGGACAGGTTGTCTACGAGCAGTACTTC. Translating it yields CAIGQVVYEQYF.

The CDR3 DNA is TGTGCCAGCAGTTTAGGGGTCGTTGGAAAACTGTTTTTT. This gives the protein CASSLGVVGKLFF. The V call is TRBV12-3 or TRBV12-4, the J call TRBJ1-4; D gene unclear. The ends were cut back, 1 base at V and 10 bases at J, with 10 bases in the middle. The CDR3 covers 13 residues.

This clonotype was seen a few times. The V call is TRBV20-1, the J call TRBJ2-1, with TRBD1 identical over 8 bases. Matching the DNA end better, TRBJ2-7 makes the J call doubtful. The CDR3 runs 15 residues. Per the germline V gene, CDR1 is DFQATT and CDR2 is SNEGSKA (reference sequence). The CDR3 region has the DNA TGCAGTGCTAGAGATGGCAGGGGGCCACTCGACGAGCAGTACTTC. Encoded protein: CSARDGRGPLDEQYF.

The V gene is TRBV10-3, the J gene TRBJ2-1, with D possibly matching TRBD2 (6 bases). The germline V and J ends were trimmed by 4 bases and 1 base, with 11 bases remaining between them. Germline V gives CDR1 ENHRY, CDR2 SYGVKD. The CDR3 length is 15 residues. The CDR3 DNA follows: TGTGCCATCAGTGGAGGTAGCGGATCCTACAATGAGCAGTTCTTC. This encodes CAISGGSGSYNEQFF.

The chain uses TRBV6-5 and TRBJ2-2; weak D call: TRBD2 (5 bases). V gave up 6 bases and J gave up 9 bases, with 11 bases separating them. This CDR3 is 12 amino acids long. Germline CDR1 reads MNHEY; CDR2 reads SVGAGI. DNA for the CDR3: TGTGCCAGCAGCTCCCTCGGGAGGGAGCTGTTTTTT. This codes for CASSSLGRELFF.

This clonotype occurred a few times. Here the CDR3 DNA reads TGTGCCAGCAGCCCGATCGGCGCCGAATCCTACGAGCAGTACTTC. It is translated as CASSPIGAESYEQYF. The chain couples TRBV6-5 to TRBJ2-7; D is ambiguous. This CDR3 comprises 15 residues. The V end lost 6 bases, the J end lost 1 base, and 16 bases lay between the germline ends. In germline, CDR1 is MNHEY, CDR2 SVGAGI.

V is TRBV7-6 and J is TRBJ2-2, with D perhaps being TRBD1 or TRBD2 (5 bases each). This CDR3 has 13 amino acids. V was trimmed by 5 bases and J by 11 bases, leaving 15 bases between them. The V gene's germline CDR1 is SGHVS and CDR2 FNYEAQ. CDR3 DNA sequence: TGTGCCAGCAGCGGCTGGGGGAGCCATGAGCTGTTTTTT. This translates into CASSGWGSHELFF.

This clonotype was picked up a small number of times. The CDR3 bases are TGTGCCAGCAGGTACCCTGGGGCGAGGAGCAATCAGCCCCAGCATTTT. This codes for CASRYPGARSNQPQHF. The chain employs TRBV7-9 and TRBJ1-5, with D maybe TRBD1 (5 bases). Germline assignment: CDR1 SEHNR and CDR2 FQNEAQ (reference sequence). This CDR3 region has 16 residues. Trimming pared 6 bases from V and 1 base from J, leaving 16 bases between.